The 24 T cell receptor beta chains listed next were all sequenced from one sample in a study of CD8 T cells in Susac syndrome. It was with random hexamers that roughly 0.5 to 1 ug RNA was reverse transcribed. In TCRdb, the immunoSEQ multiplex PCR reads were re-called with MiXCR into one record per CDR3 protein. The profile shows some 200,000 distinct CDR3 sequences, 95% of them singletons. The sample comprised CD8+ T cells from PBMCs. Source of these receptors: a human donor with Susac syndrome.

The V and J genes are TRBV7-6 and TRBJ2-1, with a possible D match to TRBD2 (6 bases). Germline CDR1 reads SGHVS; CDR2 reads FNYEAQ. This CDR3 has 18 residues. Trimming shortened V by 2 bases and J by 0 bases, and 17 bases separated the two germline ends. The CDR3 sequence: CASSLWVAETSSYNEQFF. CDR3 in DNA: TGTGCCAGCAGCTTATGGGTAGCGGAAACGAGCTCCTACAATGAGCAGTTCTTC. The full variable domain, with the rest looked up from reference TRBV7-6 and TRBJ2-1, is GAGVSQSPRYKVTKRGQDVALRCDPISGHVSLYWYRQALGQGPEFLTYFNYEAQQDKSGLPNDRFSAERPEGSISTLTIQRTEQRDSAMYRCASSLWVAETSSYNEQFFGPGTRLTVL.

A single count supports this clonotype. In nucleotides, the CDR3 is TGTGCCAGCAGCGTAGGAATGAGCTACACCTTC. It translates to CASSVGMSYTF. This chain links TRBV9 with TRBJ1-2, with D unclear. V lost 0 bases to trimming and J lost 9 bases, with 6 bases between them. This CDR3 spans 11 amino acids. CDR1 is SGDLS, CDR2 YYNGEE, per germline.

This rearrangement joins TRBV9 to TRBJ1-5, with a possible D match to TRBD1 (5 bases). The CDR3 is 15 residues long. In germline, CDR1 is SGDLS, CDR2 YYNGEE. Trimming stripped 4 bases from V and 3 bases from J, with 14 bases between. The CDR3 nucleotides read TGTGCCAGCAGCCCCGGTGACAGATACAATCAGCCCCAGCATTTT. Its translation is CASSPGDRYNQPQHF.

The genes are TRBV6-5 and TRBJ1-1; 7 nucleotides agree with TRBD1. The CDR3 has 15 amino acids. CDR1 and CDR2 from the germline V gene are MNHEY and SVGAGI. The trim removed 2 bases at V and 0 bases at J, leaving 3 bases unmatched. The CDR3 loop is CASSYGTELNTEAFF. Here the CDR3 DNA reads TGTGCCAGCAGTTACGGGACAGAACTGAACACTGAAGCTTTCTTT.

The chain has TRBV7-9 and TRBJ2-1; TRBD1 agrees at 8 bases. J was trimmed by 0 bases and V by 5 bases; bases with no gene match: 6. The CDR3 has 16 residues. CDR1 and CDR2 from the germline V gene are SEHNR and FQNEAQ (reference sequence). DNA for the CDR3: TGTGCCAGCAGCGCGACAGGGGCTACCTCCTACAATGAGCAGTTCTTC. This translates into CASSATGATSYNEQFF. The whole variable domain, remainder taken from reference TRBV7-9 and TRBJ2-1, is DTGVSQNPRHKITKRGQNVTFRCDPISEHNRLYWYRQTLGQGPEFLTYFQNEAQLEKSRLLSDRFSAERPKGSFSTLEIQRTEQGDSAMYLCASSATGATSYNEQFFGPGTRLTVL.

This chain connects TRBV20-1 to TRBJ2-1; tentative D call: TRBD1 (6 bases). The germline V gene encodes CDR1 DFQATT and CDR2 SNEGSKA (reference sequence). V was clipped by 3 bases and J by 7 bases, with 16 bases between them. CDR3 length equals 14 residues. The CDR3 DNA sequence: TGCAGTGCTAGTATATATGGGGGCCGTAATGAGCAGTTCTTC. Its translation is CSASIYGGRNEQFF.

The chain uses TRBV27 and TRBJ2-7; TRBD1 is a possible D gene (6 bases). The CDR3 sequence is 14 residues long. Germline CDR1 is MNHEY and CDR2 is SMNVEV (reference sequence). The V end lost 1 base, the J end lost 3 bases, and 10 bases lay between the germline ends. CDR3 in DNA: TGTGCCAGCAGTTTATTACAGGGTGTCTACGAGCAGTACTTC. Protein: CASSLLQGVYEQYF.

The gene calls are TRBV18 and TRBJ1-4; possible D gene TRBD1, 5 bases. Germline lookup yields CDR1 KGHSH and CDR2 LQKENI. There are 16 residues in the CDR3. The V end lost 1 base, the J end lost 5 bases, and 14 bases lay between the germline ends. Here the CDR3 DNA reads TGTGCCAGCTCACCACGCAGGGCCGAAAAAAATGAAAAACTGTTTTTT. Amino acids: CASSPRRAEKNEKLFF.

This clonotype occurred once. CDR3 residues: CAGTSGWAINNEQFF. CDR3 nucleotides: TGTGCCGGGACTAGCGGGTGGGCGATAAACAATGAGCAGTTCTTC. The chain combines TRBV7-9 with TRBJ2-1; 12 nucleotides line up with TRBD2. Germline CDR1 reads SEHNR; CDR2 reads FQNEAQ (reference sequence). The J segment lost 5 bases and the V segment lost 11 bases, leaving 10 bases of the junction unmatched. This CDR3 spans 15 amino acids.

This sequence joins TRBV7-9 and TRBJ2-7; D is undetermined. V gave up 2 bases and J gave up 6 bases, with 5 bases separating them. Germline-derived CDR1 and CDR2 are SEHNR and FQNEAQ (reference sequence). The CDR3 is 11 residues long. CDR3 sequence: CASSLTPEQYF. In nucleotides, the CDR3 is TGTGCCAGCAGCTTAACCCCCGAGCAGTACTTC.

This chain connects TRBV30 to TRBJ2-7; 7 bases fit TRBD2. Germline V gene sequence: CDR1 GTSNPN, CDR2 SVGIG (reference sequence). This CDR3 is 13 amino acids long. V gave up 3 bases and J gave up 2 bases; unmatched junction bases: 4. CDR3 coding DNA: TGTGCCTGGAGGGGGAGGGGCCCCTACGAGCAGTACTTC. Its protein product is CAWRGRGPYEQYF.

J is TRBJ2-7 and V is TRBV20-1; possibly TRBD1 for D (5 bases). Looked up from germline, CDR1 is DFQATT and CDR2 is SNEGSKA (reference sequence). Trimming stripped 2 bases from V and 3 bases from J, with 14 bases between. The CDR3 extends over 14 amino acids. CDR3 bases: TGCAGTGCTAGATTTCGGCAGGGTGGCTACGAGCAGTACTTC. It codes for CSARFRQGGYEQYF.

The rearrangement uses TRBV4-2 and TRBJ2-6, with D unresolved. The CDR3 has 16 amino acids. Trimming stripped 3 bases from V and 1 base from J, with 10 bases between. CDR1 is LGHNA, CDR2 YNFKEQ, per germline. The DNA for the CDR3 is TGTGCCAGCAGCCAGAAGCAAGGATCTGGGGCCAACGTCCTGACTTTC. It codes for CASSQKQGSGANVLTF.

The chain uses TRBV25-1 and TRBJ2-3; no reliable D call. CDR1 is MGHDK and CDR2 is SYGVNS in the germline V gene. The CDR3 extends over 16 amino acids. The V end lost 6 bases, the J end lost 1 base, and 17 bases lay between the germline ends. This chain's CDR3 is CASSGKAWMGTDTQYF. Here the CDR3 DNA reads TGTGCCAGCAGCGGAAAGGCTTGGATGGGCACAGATACGCAGTATTTT.

In nucleotides, the CDR3 is TGTGCCAGCAGCGTAGGACTTCTAGCGGGGGGTGACGAGCAGTACTTC. This encodes CASSVGLLAGGDEQYF. This chain links TRBV9 with TRBJ2-7; TRBD2 matches 11 bases. Unmatched junction bases numbered 7, after V lost 0 bases and J lost 5 bases. The CDR3 extends over 16 amino acids. In germline, CDR1 is SGDLS, CDR2 YYNGEE.

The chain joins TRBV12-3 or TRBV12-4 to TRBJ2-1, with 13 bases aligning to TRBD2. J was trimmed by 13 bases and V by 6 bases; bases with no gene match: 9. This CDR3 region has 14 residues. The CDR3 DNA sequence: TGTGCCAGCAGAGACGGGACTAGCGGGGAAGGACAGTTCTTC. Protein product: CASRDGTSGEGQFF.

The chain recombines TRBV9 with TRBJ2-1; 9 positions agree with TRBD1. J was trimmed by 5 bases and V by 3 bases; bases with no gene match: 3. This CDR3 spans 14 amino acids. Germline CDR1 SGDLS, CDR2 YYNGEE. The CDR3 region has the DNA TGTGCCAGCAGCGGGGACAGGGACAACAATGAGCAGTTCTTC. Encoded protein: CASSGDRDNNEQFF.

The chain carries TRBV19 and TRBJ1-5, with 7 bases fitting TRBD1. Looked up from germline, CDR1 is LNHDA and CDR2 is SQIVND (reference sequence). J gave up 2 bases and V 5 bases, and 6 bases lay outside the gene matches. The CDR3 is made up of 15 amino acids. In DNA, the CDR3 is TGTGCCAGTAGTGCTTTGGGACAGCGCAATCAGCCCCAGCATTTT. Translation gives CASSALGQRNQPQHF.

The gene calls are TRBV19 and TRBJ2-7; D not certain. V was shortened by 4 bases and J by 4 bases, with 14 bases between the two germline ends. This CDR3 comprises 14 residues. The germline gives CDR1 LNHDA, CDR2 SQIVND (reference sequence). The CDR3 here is CASSTAGLGYEQYF. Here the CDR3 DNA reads TGTGCCAGTAGTACCGCCGGGCTTGGGTACGAGCAGTACTTC.

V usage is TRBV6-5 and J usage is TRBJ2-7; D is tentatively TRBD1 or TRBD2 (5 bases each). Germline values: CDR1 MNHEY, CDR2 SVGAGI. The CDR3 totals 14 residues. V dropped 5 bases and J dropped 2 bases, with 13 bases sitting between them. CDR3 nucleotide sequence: TGTGCCAGCAGTCAGGGACGGAGAACCTACGAGCAGTACTTC. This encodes CASSQGRRTYEQYF.

Here the CDR3 reads CASSQGINTGELFF. CDR3 in DNA: TGTGCCAGCAGCCAAGGGATCAACACCGGGGAGCTGTTTTTT. The chain joins TRBV3-1 to TRBJ2-2, with D unclear. CDR1 LGHDT and CDR2 YNNKEL come from the germline V gene (reference sequence). This CDR3 has 14 residues. With 1 base removed from V and 2 bases from J, the gap between germline ends came to 5 bases.

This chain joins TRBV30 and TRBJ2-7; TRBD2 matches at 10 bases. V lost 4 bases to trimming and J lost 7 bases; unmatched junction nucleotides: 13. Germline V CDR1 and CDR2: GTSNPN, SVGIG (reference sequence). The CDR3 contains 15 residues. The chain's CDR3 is CAWTVRTSGVREQYF. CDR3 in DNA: TGTGCCTGGACTGTACGAACTAGCGGGGTGAGAGAGCAGTACTTC.

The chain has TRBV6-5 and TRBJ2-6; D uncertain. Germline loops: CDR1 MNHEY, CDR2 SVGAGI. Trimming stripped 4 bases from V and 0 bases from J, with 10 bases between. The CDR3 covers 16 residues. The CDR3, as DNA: TGTGCCAGCAGTTCAGGACGTTTCTCTGGGGCCAACGTCCTGACTTTC. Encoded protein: CASSSGRFSGANVLTF.

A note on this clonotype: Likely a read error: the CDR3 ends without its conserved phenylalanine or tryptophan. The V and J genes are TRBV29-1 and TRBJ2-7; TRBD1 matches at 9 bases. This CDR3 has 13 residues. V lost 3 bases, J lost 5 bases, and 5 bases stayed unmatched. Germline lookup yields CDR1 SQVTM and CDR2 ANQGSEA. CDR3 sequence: CSVEHRGRDEQYL. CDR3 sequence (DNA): TGCAGCGTTGAGCACAGGGGGCGGGACGAGCAGTACCTC.